The source of this TCR beta chain is a study of PD-1 blockade in mismatch repair-deficient tumors. TCRdb's copy holds only in-frame clones and misses some; the assay was immunoSEQ multiplex PCR. The sample carries some 85,000 clones, roughly 80% recorded once. The CDR3 length is 15 residues. Germline V gives CDR1 KGHSH, CDR2 LQKENI. The V and J ends lost 6 bases and 2 bases, in that order; junction bases with no gene match: 9. Here the sequenced sample was peripheral blood, taken 44 weeks after starting pembrolizumab. The sequence was collected from an adult with mismatch repair-deficient cancer. This rearrangement joins TRBV18 to TRBJ2-7; TRBD1 agrees at 8 bases. CDR3 sequence: CASSVDRGITYEQYF. CDR3 in DNA: TGTGCCAGCTCTGTAGACAGGGGAATCACCTACGAGCAGTACTTC. Full variable domain (missing parts from reference TRBV18 and TRBJ2-7): NAGVMQNPRHLVRRRGQEARLRCSPMKGHSHVYWYRQLPEEGLKFMVYLQKENIIDESGMPKERFSAEFPKEGPSILRIQQVVRGDSAAYFCASSVDRGITYEQYFGPGTRLTVT.